Listed below are T cell receptor beta chains from one sample, sequenced in a study of vaccination effects on CD4 cells after COVID-19. No antigen is known for these receptors. The repertoire was sequenced with immunoSEQ multiplex PCR; TCRdb's copy has only in-frame clones and lacks some. Among around 62,000 clones, roughly 74% were seen once, and the ten largest hold 2% to 2.5%. The source was CD4+ T cells from PBMCs cultured without peptide, collected after COVID-19 vaccination. These receptors were taken from a human donor who received a COVID-19 vaccine. Each CDR3 is given with its conserved first and last residue. A D gene is named only where the DNA matches it firmly. Clone size, where shown, is once, few, many, or a class for clones that have expanded.

V gene: TRBV19
J gene: TRBJ2-5
D gene: TRBD1
clone size: NA
CDR3 DNA: TGTGCCAGTAGACGGGACAGAGGGGAGACCCAGTACTTC
CDR3 protein: CASRRDRGETQYF

V gene: TRBV12-5
J gene: TRBJ1-3
D gene: NA
clone size: NA
CDR3 DNA: TGTGCTAGTGGGCGACAGAATGGAAACACCATATATTTT
CDR3 protein: CASGRQNGNTIYF

V gene: TRBV6-6
J gene: TRBJ1-2
D gene: NA
clone size: NA
CDR3 DNA: TGTGCCAGCAGTGCCCGACAGAAACCATGCACCTTC
CDR3 protein: CASSARQKPCTF

V gene: TRBV18
J gene: TRBJ2-5
D gene: NA
clone size: NA
CDR3 DNA: TGTGCCAGCTCATCCCGGACAGCGCAAGAGACCCAGTACTTC
CDR3 protein: CASSSRTAQETQYF

V gene: TRBV6-6
J gene: TRBJ2-5
D gene: NA
clone size: NA
CDR3 DNA: TGTGCCAGCAGTTATGTAGAGACCCAGTACTTC
CDR3 protein: CASSYVETQYF

V gene: TRBV6-5
J gene: TRBJ2-5
D gene: TRBD1
clone size: NA
CDR3 DNA: TGTGCCAGCAGTTACGCGGACAGGGCCCAAGAGACCCAGTACTTC
CDR3 protein: CASSYADRAQETQYF

V gene: TRBV19
J gene: TRBJ1-1
D gene: TRBD1
clone size: NA
CDR3 DNA: TGTGCCAGTCAGTCAACAGGGGACACTGAAGCTTTCTTT
CDR3 protein: CASQSTGDTEAFF

V gene: TRBV9
J gene: TRBJ1-1
D gene: NA
clone size: few
CDR3 DNA: TGTGCCAGCAGCTCAGGAGACCCTGAGTCCACTGAAGCTTTCTTT
CDR3 protein: CASSSGDPESTEAFF

V gene: TRBV19
J gene: TRBJ2-4
D gene: TRBD1
clone size: NA
CDR3 DNA: TGTGCCAGTAGTACTCCTGGACAGGGCCTAGCCAAAAACATTCAGTACTTC
CDR3 protein: CASSTPGQGLAKNIQYF

V gene: TRBV5-1
J gene: TRBJ2-3
D gene: NA
clone size: NA
CDR3 DNA: TGCGCCAGCAGCTTGAGGCCTGGGGTATGGCAGTATTTT
CDR3 protein: CASSLRPGVWQYF

V gene: TRBV9
J gene: TRBJ1-3
D gene: NA
clone size: NA
CDR3 DNA: TGTGCCAGCAGCGTGGACGGTAGCTCTGGAAACACCATATATTTT
CDR3 protein: CASSVDGSSGNTIYF

V gene: TRBV25-1
J gene: TRBJ1-6
D gene: NA
clone size: NA
CDR3 DNA: TGTGCCAGCAGTGTGGGGGGCGGCGACGCACCCCTCCACTTT
CDR3 protein: CASSVGGGDAPLHF

V gene: TRBV20-1
J gene: TRBJ2-5
D gene: NA
clone size: NA
CDR3 DNA: TGCAGTGCTAGCGGGGTGGAGACCCAGTACTTC
CDR3 protein: CSASGVETQYF

V gene: TRBV14
J gene: TRBJ2-5
D gene: TRBD2
clone size: NA
CDR3 DNA: TGTGCCAGCAGCCAAGATGAGGCGGGGGGGCCTTCCCAAGAGACCCAGTACTTC
CDR3 protein: CASSQDEAGGPSQETQYF

V gene: TRBV6-5
J gene: TRBJ1-5
D gene: TRBD1
clone size: NA
CDR3 DNA: TGTGCCAGCAGGCCGACAGGGAATCACAATCAGCCCCAGCATTTT
CDR3 protein: CASRPTGNHNQPQHF

V gene: TRBV6-6
J gene: TRBJ2-1
D gene: NA
clone size: NA
CDR3 DNA: TGTGCCAGCAGTTACTCGGGGGTCTCGAATGAGCAGTTCTTC
CDR3 protein: CASSYSGVSNEQFF

V gene: TRBV5-1
J gene: TRBJ2-2
D gene: TRBD1
clone size: few
CDR3 DNA: TGCGCCAGCAGCGGGGGGACAGGAGGGGAGCTGTTTTTT
CDR3 protein: CASSGGTGGELFF

V gene: TRBV7-2
J gene: TRBJ2-1
D gene: NA
clone size: NA
CDR3 DNA: TGTGCCAGCAGCTTAGGGGGGATTTACAATGAGCAGTTCTTC
CDR3 protein: CASSLGGIYNEQFF

V gene: TRBV4-3
J gene: TRBJ2-3
D gene: NA
clone size: few
CDR3 DNA: TGCGCCAGCAGCCAAGAAATGGTGTCAGATACGCAGTATTTT
CDR3 protein: CASSQEMVSDTQYF

V gene: TRBV4-3
J gene: TRBJ1-2
D gene: TRBD1
clone size: NA
CDR3 DNA: TGCGCCAGCAGCAAAACGGGACAGGATGTTCGGGGCTACACCTTC
CDR3 protein: CASSKTGQDVRGYTF

V gene: TRBV30
J gene: TRBJ2-2
D gene: NA
clone size: NA
CDR3 DNA: TGTGCCTGGAAGGGATGGGGCCAGGTCACCGGGGAGCTGTTTTTT
CDR3 protein: CAWKGWGQVTGELFF

V gene: TRBV7-9
J gene: TRBJ1-5
D gene: NA
clone size: few
CDR3 DNA: TGTGCCAGCAGCTTATCTGGGAATCAGCCCCAGCATTTT
CDR3 protein: CASSLSGNQPQHF

V gene: TRBV7-2
J gene: TRBJ1-5
D gene: NA
clone size: few
CDR3 DNA: TGTGCCAGCAGCTTAACTTCGAGCAATCAGCCCCAGCATTTT
CDR3 protein: CASSLTSSNQPQHF

V gene: TRBV19
J gene: TRBJ2-6
D gene: NA
clone size: NA
CDR3 DNA: TGTGCCAGTAGCAGCTCTGGGGCCAACGTCCTGACTTTC
CDR3 protein: CASSSSGANVLTF

V gene: TRBV28
J gene: TRBJ1-2
D gene: TRBD1
clone size: few
CDR3 DNA: TGTGCCAGCAGTTTCGGGACAGGAGCCCTCTATGGCTACACCTTC
CDR3 protein: CASSFGTGALYGYTF

V gene: TRBV28
J gene: TRBJ1-1
D gene: NA
clone size: few
CDR3 DNA: TGTGCCAGCATGAGTAGGGTGAACACTGAAGCTTTCTTT
CDR3 protein: CASMSRVNTEAFF

V gene: TRBV3-1/TRBV3-2
J gene: TRBJ2-1
D gene: NA
clone size: NA
CDR3 DNA: TGTGCCAGCAGCCGGCCACAGGGTAATGAGCAGTTCTTC
CDR3 protein: CASSRPQGNEQFF

V gene: TRBV2
J gene: TRBJ2-2
D gene: TRBD1
clone size: NA
CDR3 DNA: TGTGCCAGCAGGGGGGACAGGGTCACCGGGGAGCTGTTTTTT
CDR3 protein: CASRGDRVTGELFF

V gene: TRBV10-2
J gene: TRBJ2-2
D gene: NA
clone size: once
CDR3 DNA: TGCGCCAGCAGACGGGACACGAACACCGGGGAGCTGTTTTTT
CDR3 protein: CASRRDTNTGELFF